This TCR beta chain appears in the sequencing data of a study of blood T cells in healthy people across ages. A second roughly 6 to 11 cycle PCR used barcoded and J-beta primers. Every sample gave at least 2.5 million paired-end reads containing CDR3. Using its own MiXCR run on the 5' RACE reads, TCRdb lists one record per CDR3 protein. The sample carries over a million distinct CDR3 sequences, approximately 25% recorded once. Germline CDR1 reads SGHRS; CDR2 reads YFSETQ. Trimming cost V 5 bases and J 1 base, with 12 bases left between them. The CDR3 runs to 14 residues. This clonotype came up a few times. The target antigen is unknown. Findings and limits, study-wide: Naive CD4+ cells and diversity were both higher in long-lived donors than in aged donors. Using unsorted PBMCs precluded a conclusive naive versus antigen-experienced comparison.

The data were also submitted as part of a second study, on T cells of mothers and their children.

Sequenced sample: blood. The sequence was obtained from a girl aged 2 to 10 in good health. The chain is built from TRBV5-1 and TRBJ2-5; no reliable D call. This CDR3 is CASSLSWGQETQYF. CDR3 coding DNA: TGCGCCAGCAGTTTATCCTGGGGCCAAGAGACCCAGTACTTC.